This T cell receptor beta chain emerged from a study of T cells in tuberculosis. Study results and caveats: Some low-affinity tetramer-binding T cells may be absent from this sample.

V was cut by 0 bases and J by 6 bases, with 8 bases left in between. Looked up from germline, CDR1 is LNHDA and CDR2 is SQIVND (reference sequence). This CDR3 is built from 14 residues. The count of this clone is one. TCR-alpha and TCR-beta chains were sequenced unpaired. Some clones are missing from TCRdb's copy, which holds only in-frame ones; the method was immunoSEQ multiplex PCR. The sample holds about 58,000 clones; over 75% are singletons and the top ten take 21%. Cells were sorted from thawed PBMC rested overnight and stained with GMM-loaded CD1B tetramer, viability dye and anti-CD3. C32 glucose monomycolate from Rhodococcus equi was loaded onto the CD1B tetramers. Before cryopreservation, the sorted PBMC lost their CD14-expressing monocytes. Each donor contributed 80,000 to 100,000 sorted tetramer-negative cells.

The J gene is TRBJ2-2, the V gene TRBV19; D unresolved. The TCR sequence derives from an adult woman with latent tuberculosis. Sequencing input: CD1b-GMM tetramer-negative cells sorted from PBMCs. Here the CDR3 reads CASSIDFLPGELFF. Here the CDR3 DNA reads TGTGCCAGTAGTATAGATTTTCTCCCCGGGGAGCTGTTTTTT.